This is a list of T cell receptor beta chains from one sample in a study of blood T cell repertoires in COVID-19. Sequenced by immunoSEQ multiplex PCR; TCRdb stores in-frame clones only, minus some. The sample lists 430,000 or so clones; approximately 91% were seen once. The material sequenced was PBMCs or T cells enriched from blood (not recorded which). The receptors were sampled from a woman under 30 who had been exposed to COVID-19. Both conserved end residues are part of each CDR3. The D gene is left open where the match is weak. Part of the rows lack a size; the others show once, few, many or a class for expanded clones.

clone_size,v_call,j_call,d_call,cdr3_aa,cdr3_nt
NA,TRBV3-1/TRBV3-2,TRBJ1-1,NA,CASSQGAAQNTEAFF,TGTGCCAGCAGCCAAGGGGCAGCACAGAACACTGAAGCTTTCTTT
once,TRBV5-1,TRBJ1-1,NA,CASSLGVDTEAFF,TGCGCCAGCAGCTTGGGAGTTGACACTGAAGCTTTCTTT
NA,TRBV3-1/TRBV3-2,TRBJ2-1,TRBD1,CASSFRDRDNEQFF,TGTGCCAGCAGCTTCCGGGACAGGGACAATGAGCAGTTCTTC
NA,TRBV19,TRBJ2-6,NA,CASSIRGSGANVLTF,TGTGCCAGTAGTATCAGAGGGTCTGGGGCCAACGTCCTGACTTTC
NA,TRBV29-1,TRBJ2-5,TRBD1,CSVAAGGETQYF,TGCAGCGTTGCGGCAGGGGGAGAGACCCAGTACTTC
NA,TRBV18,TRBJ2-5,NA,CASSPSQGSETQYF,TGTGCCAGCTCACCAAGTCAGGGTTCAGAGACCCAGTACTTC
NA,TRBV20-1,TRBJ2-7,TRBD1,CSASDRGREQYF,TGCAGTGCTAGTGACAGGGGGCGGGAGCAGTACTTC
NA,TRBV6-5,TRBJ1-2,NA,CASSYSTNRGLDGYTF,TGTGCCAGCAGTTACTCAACTAACCGAGGGCTGGATGGCTACACCTTC
NA,TRBV15,TRBJ1-3,NA,CATSRDVDRNSGNTIYF,TGTGCCACCAGCAGAGATGTGGACAGAAACTCTGGAAACACCATATATTTT
NA,TRBV6-5,TRBJ2-7,NA,CASSYSTDYEQYF,TGTGCCAGCAGTTACTCGACTGACTACGAGCAGTACTTC
NA,TRBV18,TRBJ2-7,TRBD1,CASSPPGLGQGVYEQYF,TGTGCCAGCTCACCACCCGGTTTAGGACAGGGGGTGTACGAGCAGTACTTC
NA,TRBV7-3,TRBJ2-2,TRBD2,CASSSGGTRTGELFF,TGTGCCAGCAGCTCCGGGGGGACTCGAACCGGGGAGCTGTTTTTT
NA,TRBV10-2,TRBJ2-7,TRBD1,CASREPQGSYEQYF,TGCGCCAGCAGGGAACCACAGGGGTCCTACGAGCAGTACTTC
NA,TRBV10-1,TRBJ2-7,TRBD1,CASSESRTGVRNEQYF,TGCGCCAGCAGTGAGTCGAGGACAGGTGTGAGAAACGAGCAGTACTTC
few,TRBV27,TRBJ2-2,NA,CASSFTDRANTGELFF,TGTGCCAGCAGTTTTACGGACAGAGCGAACACCGGGGAGCTGTTTTTT
NA,TRBV28,TRBJ1-6,NA,CASHSGTPGDNSPLHF,TGTGCCAGCCACTCCGGGACCCCGGGGGACAATTCACCCCTCCACTTT
NA,TRBV5-1,TRBJ1-4,NA,CASSPGDVEKLFF,TGCGCCAGCAGCCCAGGGGACGTAGAAAAACTGTTTTTT
NA,TRBV20-1,TRBJ2-2,TRBD1,CSASVDRATGELFF,TGCAGTGCTAGTGTGGACAGGGCCACCGGGGAGCTGTTTTTT
NA,TRBV19,TRBJ1-3,NA,CASIQRDFIPRSGNTIYF,TGTGCCAGTATCCAACGGGACTTCATCCCTCGCTCCGGAAACACCATATATTTT
NA,TRBV13,TRBJ2-1,NA,CASSLAGASEQFF,TGTGCCAGCAGCCTTGCGGGGGCGTCTGAGCAGTTCTTC